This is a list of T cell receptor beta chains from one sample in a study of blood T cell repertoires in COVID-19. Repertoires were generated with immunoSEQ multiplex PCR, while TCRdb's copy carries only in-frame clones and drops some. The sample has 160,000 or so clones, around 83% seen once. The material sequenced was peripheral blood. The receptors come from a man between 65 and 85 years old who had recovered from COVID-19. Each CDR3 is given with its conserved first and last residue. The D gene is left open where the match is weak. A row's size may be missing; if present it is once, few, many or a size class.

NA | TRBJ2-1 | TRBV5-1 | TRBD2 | CASSSPASGRPNEQFF | TGCGCCAGCAGCTCCCCGGCTAGCGGGAGACCCAATGAGCAGTTCTTC
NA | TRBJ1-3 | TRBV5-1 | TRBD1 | CASSAGTGAGNTIYF | TGCGCCAGCAGCGCCGGGACAGGGGCCGGAAACACCATATATTTT
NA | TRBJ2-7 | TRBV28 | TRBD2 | CASSLGGRTYEQYF | TGTGCCAGCAGTCTCGGGGGGAGGACCTACGAGCAGTACTTC
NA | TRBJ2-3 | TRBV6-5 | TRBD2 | CASSYVSGSLDTQYF | TGTGCCAGCAGTTACGTAAGCGGGAGCTTAGATACGCAGTATTTT
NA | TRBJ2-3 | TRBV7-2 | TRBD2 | CASSLGLAGGDTQYF | TGTGCCAGCAGCTTGGGACTAGCGGGAGGGGATACGCAGTATTTT
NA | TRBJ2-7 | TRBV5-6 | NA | CASANSRSSYEQYF | TGTGCCAGCGCCAATTCTAGGAGCTCCTACGAGCAGTACTTC
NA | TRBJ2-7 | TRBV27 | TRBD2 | CASRTSGSYEQYF | TGTGCCAGCCGGACTAGCGGGAGCTACGAGCAGTACTTC
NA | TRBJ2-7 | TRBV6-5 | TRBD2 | CASSLVAGGNTYEQYF | TGTGCCAGCAGTTTGGTAGCGGGAGGGAATACGTACGAGCAGTACTTC
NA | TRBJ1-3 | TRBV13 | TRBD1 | CASSLDRTGVSSGNTIYF | TGTGCCAGCAGCTTAGACAGGACAGGGGTATCCTCTGGAAACACCATATATTTT
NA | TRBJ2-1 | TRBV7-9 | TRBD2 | CASSQTSGRYSYNEQFF | TGTGCCAGCAGCCAAACTAGCGGGAGGTACTCCTACAATGAGCAGTTCTTC
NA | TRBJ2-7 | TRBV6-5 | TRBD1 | CASRGQATYEQYF | TGTGCCAGCAGGGGACAGGCCACCTACGAGCAGTACTTC
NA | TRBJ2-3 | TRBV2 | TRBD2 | CASEREARGTQYF | TGTGCCAGCGAGCGGGAGGCCCGCGGAACGCAGTATTTT
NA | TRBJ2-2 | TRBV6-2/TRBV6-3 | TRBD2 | CASSYTTLTSGGNTGELFF | TGTGCCAGCAGTTACACCACCCTGACTAGCGGGGGAAACACCGGGGAGCTGTTTTTT
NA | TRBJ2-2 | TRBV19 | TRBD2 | CASSTSGRVTGELFF | TGTGCCAGTAGTACGAGCGGGAGGGTCACCGGGGAGCTGTTTTTT
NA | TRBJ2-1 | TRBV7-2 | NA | CASSLVRETHNEQFF | TGTGCCAGCAGCTTAGTCCGGGAAACACACAATGAGCAGTTCTTC
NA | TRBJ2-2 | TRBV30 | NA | CAWSVLEDTGELFF | TGTGCCTGGAGTGTACTTGAGGACACCGGGGAGCTGTTTTTT
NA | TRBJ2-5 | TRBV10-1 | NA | CASSPGGETQYF | TGCGCCAGCAGTCCAGGGGGGGAGACCCAGTACTTC
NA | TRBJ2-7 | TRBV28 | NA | CASTGTYEQYF | TGTGCCAGCACGGGGACCTACGAGCAGTACTTC
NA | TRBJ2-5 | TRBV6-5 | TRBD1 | CASIKDRGQETQYF | TGTGCCAGCATTAAGGACAGGGGCCAAGAGACCCAGTACTTC
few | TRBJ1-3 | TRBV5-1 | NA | CASSLSLGGKNTIYF | TGCGCCAGCAGCTTGTCGTTGGGGGGGAAAAACACCATATATTTT
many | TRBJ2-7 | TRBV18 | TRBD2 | CASSPVGGGAAYEQYF | TGTGCCAGCTCACCCGTCGGGGGGGGCGCTGCGTACGAGCAGTACTTC
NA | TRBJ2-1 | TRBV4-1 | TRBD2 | CASSQRAGPYNEQFF | TGCGCCAGCAGCCAGCGAGCGGGACCCTACAATGAGCAGTTCTTC
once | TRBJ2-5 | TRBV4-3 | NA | CASSQGTGEETQYF | TGCGCCAGCAGCCAAGGTACGGGAGAAGAGACCCAGTACTTC
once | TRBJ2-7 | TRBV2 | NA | CASSVPGLKGSEQYF | TGTGCCAGCAGTGTACCTGGACTAAAAGGCTCCGAGCAGTACTTC
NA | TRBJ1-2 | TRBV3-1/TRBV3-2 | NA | CASSPLGSSYGYTF | TGTGCCAGCAGCCCGCTAGGGAGTAGCTATGGCTACACCTTC
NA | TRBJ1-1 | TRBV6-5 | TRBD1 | CASSRAQGAFEAFF | TGTGCCAGCAGTCGAGCACAGGGGGCTTTTGAAGCTTTCTTT
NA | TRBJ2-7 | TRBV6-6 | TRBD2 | CASSSRTSAGSYEQYF | TGTGCCAGCAGTTCCAGGACTAGCGCGGGCTCCTACGAGCAGTACTTC
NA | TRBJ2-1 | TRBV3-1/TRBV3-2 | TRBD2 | CASSQLTGLAGFNEQFF | TGTGCCAGCAGCCAACTTACGGGACTAGCGGGGTTCAATGAGCAGTTCTTC
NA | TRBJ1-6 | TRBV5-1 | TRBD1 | CASSLFTGTVDSPLHF | TGCGCCAGCAGCTTGTTTACCGGGACAGTAGATTCACCCCTCCACTTT
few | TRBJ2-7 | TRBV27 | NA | CASSFGVTYEQYF | TGTGCCAGCAGTTTCGGGGTTACCTACGAGCAGTACTTC
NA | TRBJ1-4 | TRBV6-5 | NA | CASTKDITTSEKLFF | TGTGCCAGCACAAAGGACATCACGACGAGTGAAAAACTGTTTTTT
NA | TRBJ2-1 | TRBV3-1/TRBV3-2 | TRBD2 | CASSQDLLAGGSYNEQFF | TGTGCCAGCAGCCAAGATCTCCTAGCGGGAGGGTCCTACAATGAGCAGTTCTTC
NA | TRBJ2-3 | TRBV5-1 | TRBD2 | CASISLAGGADTQYF | TGCGCCAGCATCTCACTAGCGGGAGGAGCAGATACGCAGTATTTT
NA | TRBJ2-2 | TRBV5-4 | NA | CASSFRGPNTGELFF | TGTGCCAGCAGCTTCAGGGGCCCCAACACCGGGGAGCTGTTTTTT
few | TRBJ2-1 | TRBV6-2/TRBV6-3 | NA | CASSYSSGPQFF | TGTGCCAGCAGTTACTCGAGCGGGCCCCAGTTCTTC
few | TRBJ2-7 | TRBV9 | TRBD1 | CASSVDGQGMNEQYF | TGTGCCAGCAGCGTGGACGGACAGGGGATGAACGAGCAGTACTTC
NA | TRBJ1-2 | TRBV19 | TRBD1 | CASSYSRGARGYTF | TGTGCCAGTAGCTATAGCAGGGGGGCGCGCGGCTACACCTTC
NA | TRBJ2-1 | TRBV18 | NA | CASSPPTTTFNEQFF | TGTGCCAGCTCACCACCAACCACAACCTTCAATGAGCAGTTCTTC
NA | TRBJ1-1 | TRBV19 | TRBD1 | CASSTRQGVEAFF | TGTGCCAGTAGCACCCGACAGGGCGTTGAAGCTTTCTTT
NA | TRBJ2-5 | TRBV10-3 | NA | CAIARTEETQYF | TGTGCCATCGCGAGGACAGAAGAGACCCAGTACTTC
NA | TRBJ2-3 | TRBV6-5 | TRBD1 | CASSPDRPTDTQYF | TGTGCCAGCAGTCCGGACAGGCCCACAGATACGCAGTATTTT
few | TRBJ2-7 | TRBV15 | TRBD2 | CATSRDRTSGSSYEQYF | TGTGCCACCAGCAGAGATAGGACTAGCGGGAGTTCCTACGAGCAGTACTTC